This T cell receptor (beta chain) was observed in a study of cytomegalovirus exposure and HLA in healthy donors. Overall study findings and caveats: Common viral pathogens seemed to be connected with several of the most significant clusters, according to a later analysis. Most TCR sequences showed up rarely, but some public TCRs showed up in many donors. Reportedly, diagnosis of cytomegalovirus status by the classifier showed high specificity and sensitivity.

Germline loops: CDR1 SGHTS, CDR2 YDEGEE. Trimming removed 0 bases from V and 2 bases from J; junction bases left unmatched: 3. The CDR3 spans 15 residues. This clone was observed once. Its target is not known. The PCR employed 60 Vbeta primers together with 13 Jbeta primers. The method was immunoSEQ multiplex PCR; TCRdb's version includes in-frame clones alone and lacks a portion of them. The profile shows 100,000 to 150,000 clones, about 79% of them singletons. Sequencing was done on a sample of PBMCs. V usage is TRBV5-8 and J usage is TRBJ2-3; 7 bases are a match to TRBD2. This clonotype was sampled from a man aged 50 or older in good health and CMV-seronegative. CDR3 sequence reads: CASSLASGDTDTQYF. As DNA, the CDR3 is TGTGCCAGCAGCTTGGCGAGCGGGGACACAGATACGCAGTATTTT.